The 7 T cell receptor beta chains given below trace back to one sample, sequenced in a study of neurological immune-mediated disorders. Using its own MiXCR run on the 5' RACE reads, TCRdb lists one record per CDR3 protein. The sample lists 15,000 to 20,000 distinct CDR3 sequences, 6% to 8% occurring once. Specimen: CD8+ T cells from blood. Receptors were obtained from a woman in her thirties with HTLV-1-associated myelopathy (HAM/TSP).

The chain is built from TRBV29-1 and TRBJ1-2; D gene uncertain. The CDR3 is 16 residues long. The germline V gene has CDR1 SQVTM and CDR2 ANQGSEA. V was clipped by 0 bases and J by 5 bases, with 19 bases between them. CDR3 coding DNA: TGCAGCGTTGAAGATGAAGAAGGTACCCGACCTTATGGCTACACCTTC. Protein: CSVEDEEGTRPYGYTF.

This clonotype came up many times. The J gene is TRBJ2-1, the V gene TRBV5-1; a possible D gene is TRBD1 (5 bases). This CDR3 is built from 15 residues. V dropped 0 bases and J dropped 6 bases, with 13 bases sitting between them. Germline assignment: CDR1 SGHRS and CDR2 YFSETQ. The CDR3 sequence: CASSLVGRESNEQFF. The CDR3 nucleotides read TGCGCCAGCAGCTTGGTGGGCAGGGAAAGCAATGAGCAGTTCTTC.

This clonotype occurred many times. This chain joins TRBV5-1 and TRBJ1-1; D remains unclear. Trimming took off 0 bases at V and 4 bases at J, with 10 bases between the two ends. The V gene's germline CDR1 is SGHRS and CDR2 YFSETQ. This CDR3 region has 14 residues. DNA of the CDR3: TGCGCCAGCAGCTTGGCGGCAGGCGTCACTGAAGCTTTCTTT. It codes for CASSLAAGVTEAFF.

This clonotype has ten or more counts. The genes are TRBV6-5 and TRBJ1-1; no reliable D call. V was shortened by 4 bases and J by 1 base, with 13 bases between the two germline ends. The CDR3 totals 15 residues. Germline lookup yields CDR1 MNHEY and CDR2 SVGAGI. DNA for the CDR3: TGTGCCAGCAGTTCTAATTTATTCTCGAACACTGAAGCTTTCTTT. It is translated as CASSSNLFSNTEAFF.

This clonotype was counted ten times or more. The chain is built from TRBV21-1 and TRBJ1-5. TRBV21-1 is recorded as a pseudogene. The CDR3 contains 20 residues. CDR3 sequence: CASILPKLASSKFSNQPQHF. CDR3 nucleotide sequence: TGTGCCAGCATCCTACCAAAACTAGCCTCCTCGAAATTTAGCAATCAGCCCCAGCATTTT.

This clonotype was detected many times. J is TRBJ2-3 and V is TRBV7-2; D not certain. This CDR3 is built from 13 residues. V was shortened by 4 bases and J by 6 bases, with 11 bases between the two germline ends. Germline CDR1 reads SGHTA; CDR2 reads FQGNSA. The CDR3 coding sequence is TGTGCCAGCAGCTCGGGCCCGCGGGATACGCAGTATTTT. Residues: CASSSGPRDTQYF.

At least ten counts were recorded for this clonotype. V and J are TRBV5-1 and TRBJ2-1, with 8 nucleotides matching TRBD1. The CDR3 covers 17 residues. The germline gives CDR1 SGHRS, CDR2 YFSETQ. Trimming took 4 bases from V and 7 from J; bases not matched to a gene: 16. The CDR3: CASSPLVPRTGKNEQFF. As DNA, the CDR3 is TGCGCCAGCAGCCCATTGGTACCCCGGACAGGGAAGAATGAGCAGTTCTTC.